This entry lists 10 T cell receptor beta chains sequenced from one sample in a study of regulatory dendritic cells for organ transplantation. Sorted subsets were CFSE-labeled and cultured approximately 5 days with allogeneic dendritic cells. The data were produced by immunoSEQ multiplex PCR, yet TCRdb's version contains in-frame clones alone and is incomplete. The sample lists approximately 12,000 clones, nearly 80% occurring once. These receptors' targets are unknown. Sequencing was done on a sample of naive CD8+ T cells from blood cultured with regulatory dendritic cells. Subset given: CD45RA+ naive T cells. The receptors derive from a human donor in good health.

The chain has TRBV4-3 and TRBJ2-7, with D possibly being TRBD1 (6 bases). Germline CDR1 LGHNA, CDR2 YSLEER. The V and J ends lost 5 bases and 3 bases respectively, with 14 bases between them. The CDR3 is made up of 14 amino acids. The CDR3 bases are TGCGCCAGCAGCTCACAGGGAGCCTTCTACGAGCAGTACTTC. It codes for CASSSQGAFYEQYF.

V is TRBV11-3 and J is TRBJ2-2; maybe TRBD2 (7 bases). CDR3 length: 14 amino acids. Germline CDR1 and CDR2: SGHNT and YENEEA. Deletions cut 9 bases from V and 2 bases from J, with 13 bases between. In DNA form, the CDR3 reads TGTGCCAGTGAGGGGGGGACCAACACCGGGGAGCTGTTTTTT. Its translation: CASEGGTNTGELFF. The full variable domain, rest sourced from reference TRBV11-3 and TRBJ2-2, is EAGVVQSPRYKIIEKKQPVAFWCNPISGHNTLYWYLQNLGQGPELLIRYENEEAVDDSQLPKDRFSAERLKGVDSTLKIQPAELGDSAVYLCASEGGTNTGELFFGEGSRLTVL.

V and J are TRBV27 and TRBJ2-7; 10 bases map to TRBD1. The germline V gene has CDR1 MNHEY and CDR2 SMNVEV (reference sequence). The V gene end was trimmed by 4 bases and the J gene end by 2 bases; junction bases not matched to a gene: 5. The CDR3 sequence is 15 residues long. The CDR3 loop is CASSSGQGLPYEQYF. CDR3 coding DNA: TGTGCCAGCAGTTCGGGACAGGGGCTTCCCTACGAGCAGTACTTC.

This clone has only a few counts. The V call is TRBV5-1, the J call TRBJ2-7; TRBD1 might be the D (6 bases). Deletions cut 5 bases from V and 2 bases from J, with 11 bases between. Germline V gene sequence: CDR1 SGHRS, CDR2 YFSETQ. The length of the CDR3 is 13 residues. DNA of the CDR3: TGCGCCAGCAGTGAGGACAGAACCTACGAGCAGTACTTC. Amino acids: CASSEDRTYEQYF.

The gene calls are TRBV7-6 and TRBJ1-5; D might be TRBD1 (5 bases). Germline assignment: CDR1 SGHVS and CDR2 FNYEAQ. Trimming shortened V by 1 base and J by 4 bases, and 14 bases separated the two germline ends. The CDR3 consists of 16 residues. In nucleotides, the CDR3 is TGTGCCAGCAGCTTAGAGTCCGGGGGTTGGAATCAGCCCCAGCATTTT. Its translation is CASSLESGGWNQPQHF.

Here the CDR3 DNA reads TGCGCCAGCAGCTTTAGCGGGGGCCGCCGGGTATTGGACAATGAGCAGTTCTTC. This sequence encodes CASSFSGGRRVLDNEQFF. The chain is built from TRBV5-1 and TRBJ2-1; 9 bases are a match to TRBD2. Germline loops: CDR1 SGHRS, CDR2 YFSETQ. The CDR3 has 18 amino acids. Trimming removed 2 bases from V and 5 bases from J; junction bases left unmatched: 14. The whole variable domain, remainder taken from reference TRBV5-1 and TRBJ2-1, is KAGVTQTPRYLIKTRGQQVTLSCSPISGHRSVSWYQQTPGQGLQFLFEYFSETQRNKGNFPGRFSGRQFSNSRSEMNVSTLELGDSALYLCASSFSGGRRVLDNEQFFGPGTRLTVL.

The chain carries TRBV19 and TRBJ1-2; 7 bases fit TRBD1. The CDR3 totals 13 residues. Germline CDR1 LNHDA, CDR2 SQIVND (reference sequence). After removal of 4 bases from V and 4 bases from J, the junction contained 3 bases not matched to a gene. The CDR3 nucleotides are TGTGCCAGTAGTACGGGGACAGCCTATGGCTACACCTTC. Its protein product is CASSTGTAYGYTF.

J is TRBJ2-1 and V is TRBV18; 7 nucleotides align to TRBD1. The CDR3 is 15 residues long. Germline V gene lookup returns CDR1 KGHSH and CDR2 LQKENI. Trimming at V came to 3 bases and at J to 4 bases, leaving 6 bases not matched to a gene. CDR3 DNA: TGTGCCAGCTCACCGACAGGGAAAGGATACAATGAGCAGTTCTTC. Translating gives CASSPTGKGYNEQFF.

The chain combines TRBV7-9 with TRBJ2-7; the match to TRBD1 covers 7 bases. This CDR3 contains 16 residues. Germline V gene sequence: CDR1 SEHNR, CDR2 FQNEAQ (reference sequence). V lost 4 bases and J lost 6; bases outside the gene matches: 15. This chain's CDR3 is CASSSNRDSPGSEQYF. The CDR3 DNA reads TGTGCCAGCAGCTCAAACCGGGACAGCCCAGGGAGCGAGCAGTACTTC.

In regard to this clone: The junction departs from germline at one end; a sequencing error may be responsible. This sequence joins TRBV11-2 and TRBJ2-7; TRBD1 matches at 9 bases. Germline V gene sequence: CDR1 SGHAT, CDR2 FQNNGV. The CDR3 extends over 13 amino acids. CDR3 DNA sequence: TGTGCCAGCAGCCCGCCCGGGACAGGGACGGATCCCTTC. Its translation is CASSPPGTGTDPF.